The source of this T cell receptor beta chain is a study of identical twins. Points from the study as a whole: Out-of-frame alpha sequences shared by twins showed excess low generation probability.

CDR3 length equals 15 residues. V was clipped by 3 bases and J by 6 bases, with 16 bases between them. Germline V CDR1 and CDR2: KGHDR, SFDVKD. As concerns this clonotype: Its specificity is unknown.

MiXCR was run by TCRdb on the 5' RACE reads, yielding one entry per CDR3 protein. The sample has some 500,000 distinct CDR3 sequences, less than 25% seen once; the top ten hold around 1%. In addition, the sample was reused for a study of T cells expressing NK-cell markers. That source notes: Repertoires of TCR beta were obtained from T cells sorted as CD3+CD56+NKG2C+, CD3+CD56+NKG2C- and CD3+CD56-NKG2C+. The share of CD8+ T cells held by dominant NKG2C+ clonotypes was about 1.0-7.5% in about six donors. There were a handful of donors in whom these clonotypes also led the CD3+CD56-NKG2C+ fraction.

This rearrangement joins TRBV24-1 to TRBJ2-5; D might be TRBD2 (6 bases). The sequenced material came from CD4+ T cells sorted from blood. The origin of this receptor is a woman in her late teens or twenties in good health. CDR3 region: CATSDPSSSEKTQYF. As DNA, the CDR3 is TGTGCCACCAGTGATCCGTCGTCTAGCGAAAAGACCCAGTACTTC.